This T cell receptor (beta chain) was identified during a study of OX40 agonist ivuxolimab in advanced cancers. In terms of the full investigation: Ivuxolimab was a fully human IgG2 agonistic monoclonal antibody targeting the costimulatory receptor OX40 (CD134). Intravenous ivuxolimab was administered to patients every 2 weeks at six dose levels: 0.01, 0.1, 0.3, 1.5, 3 and 10 mg/kg. Of the approximately 54 patients in dose escalation, some 20 had hepatocellular carcinoma, about 15 had melanoma, 9 had renal cell carcinoma and 9 had head and neck cancer. A male proportion of roughly 80% and a mean age of approximately 60 years, ranging from about 23 to 79, were recorded for the dose-escalation cohort. Prior anti-PD-1, anti-PD-L1 or anti-CTLA-4 therapy was permitted, and checkpoint inhibitors had been received by approximately 39% of dose-escalation patients. Partial responses occurred in three dose-escalation patients: two with cutaneous melanoma and one with hepatocellular carcinoma. Peripheral TCRbeta sequencing aimed to test whether ivuxolimab altered TCR sequence diversity and caused clonal T-cell expansion. The monotherapy dose-escalation portion (N = 52 patients) of the phase I ivuxolimab trial is reported in the paper.

A word on this clone: This clone's antigen is unknown. Base-call qualities are not available, and no considerably larger clone is one nucleotide away.

Points the paper makes about the study in general: The antigen specificity of the clonally expanded peripheral T cells was not determined. Low levels of normalized T-cell clonal expansion were also seen in some patients who did not respond. At doses of 0.1 to 3.0 mg/kg, clonal expansion of both CD4+ and CD8+ T cells in blood was seen between baseline and week 6. In the 0.1-3.0 mg/kg groups, partial responders were among the patients with the lowest normalized peripheral clonal expansion, particularly in CD8+ T cells. After ivuxolimab, CD8+ T cells had more expanded clones than CD4+ T cells on average.

CDR1 and CDR2, per the germline V gene, are MDHEN and SYDVKM. At the junction V is shortened by 6 bases and J by 2 bases, with 10 bases in between. From the cysteine through the phenylalanine, the CDR3 covers 13 amino acids. Just CDR3 DNA is preserved here, 39 bases in frame from base 1. The trial excluded patients who had a history of autoimmune disease or were on systemic immunosuppression. Peripheral blood for TCR sequencing was collected from all dose cohorts at baseline, on cycle 4 day 1, and on cycle 7 day 1. The samples were drawn from a first-in-human, open-label, multicenter phase I dose-escalation trial of ivuxolimab. The trial enrolled adults with locally advanced or metastatic head and neck squamous cell, hepatocellular, melanoma or renal cell carcinoma. Before TCR sequencing, CD4+ T cells and CD8+ T cells from peripheral blood were sorted into separate populations. Genomic DNA was isolated from the sorted cells so that the TCRbeta CDR3 region could be sequenced. The immunoSEQ Assay was used to sequence the TCRbeta CDR3 regions. TCRdb limited this immuneACCESS table to in-frame rearrangements with V and J called. A share of clones is missing; checked studies link under half to unresolved V genes, and the rest is unexplained. In all, the sample holds 77,000 or so clones, and roughly 86% of those were seen once. The ten most abundant clones make up around 0.78% of the sample.

The sequence derives from an adult with an advanced solid tumor such as melanoma, head and neck, liver or kidney cancer. The sequence is built from TRBV28 and TRBJ1-1; a confident D gene designation cannot be given. The material sequenced was CD4+ or CD8+ T cells sorted from blood, taken in a trial of the OX40 agonist ivuxolimab. The CDR3 loop reads CASSRNLNTEAFF. The DNA sequence is given as TGTGCCAGCAGCAGGAACTTAAACACTGAAGCTTTCTTT.